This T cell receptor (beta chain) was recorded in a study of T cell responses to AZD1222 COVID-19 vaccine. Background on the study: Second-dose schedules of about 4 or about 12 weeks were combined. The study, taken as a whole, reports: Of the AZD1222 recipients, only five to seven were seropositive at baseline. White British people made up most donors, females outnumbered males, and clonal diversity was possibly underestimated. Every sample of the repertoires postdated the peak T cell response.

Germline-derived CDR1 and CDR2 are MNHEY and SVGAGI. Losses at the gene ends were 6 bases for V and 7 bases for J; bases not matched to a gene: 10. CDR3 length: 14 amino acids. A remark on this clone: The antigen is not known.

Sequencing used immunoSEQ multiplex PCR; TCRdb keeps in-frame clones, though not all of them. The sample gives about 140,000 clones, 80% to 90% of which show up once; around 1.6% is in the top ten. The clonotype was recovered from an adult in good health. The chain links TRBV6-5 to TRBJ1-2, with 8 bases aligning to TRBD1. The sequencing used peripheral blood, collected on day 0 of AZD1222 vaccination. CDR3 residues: CASSRSDRGVGYTF. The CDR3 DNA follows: TGTGCCAGCAGCCGGTCTGACAGGGGAGTTGGCTACACCTTC.